This T cell receptor (beta chain) comes out of a study of CD8 T cells in Susac syndrome. RNA, at roughly 0.45 to 1 ug, was reverse transcribed with random hexamers. TCRdb processed the immunoSEQ multiplex PCR reads anew with MiXCR; each CDR3 protein has one entry. The table has some 200,000 distinct CDR3 sequences, about 95% seen once. Sequenced: CD4+ T cells from PBMCs. The sequence was collected from a human donor with multiple sclerosis.

The CDR3 sequence: CSAMRQPQEPQHF. Written as DNA, the CDR3 is TGCAGTGCTATGCGCCAACCTCAGGAGCCCCAGCATTTT. This chain uses TRBV20-1 with TRBJ1-5, with D unresolved. The CDR3 runs 13 residues. CDR1 is DFQATT and CDR2 is SNEGSKA in the germline V gene (reference sequence). V lost 4 bases and J lost 8, with 15 bases in between.